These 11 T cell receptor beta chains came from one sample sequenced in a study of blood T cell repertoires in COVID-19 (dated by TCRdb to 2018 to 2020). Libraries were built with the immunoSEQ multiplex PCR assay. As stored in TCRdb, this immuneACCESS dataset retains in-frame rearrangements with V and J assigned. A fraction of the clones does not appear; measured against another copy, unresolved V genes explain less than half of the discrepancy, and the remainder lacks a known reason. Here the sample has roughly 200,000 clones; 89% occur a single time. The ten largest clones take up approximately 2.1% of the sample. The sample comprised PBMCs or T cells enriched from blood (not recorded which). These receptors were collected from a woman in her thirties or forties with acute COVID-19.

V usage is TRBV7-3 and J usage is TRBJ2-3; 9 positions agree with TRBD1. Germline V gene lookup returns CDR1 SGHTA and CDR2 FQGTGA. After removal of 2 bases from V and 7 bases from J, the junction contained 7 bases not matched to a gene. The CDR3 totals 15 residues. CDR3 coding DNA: TGTGCCAGCAGCTTAGGGGGACAGGGCCCCCATACGCAGTATTTT. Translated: CASSLGGQGPHTQYF.

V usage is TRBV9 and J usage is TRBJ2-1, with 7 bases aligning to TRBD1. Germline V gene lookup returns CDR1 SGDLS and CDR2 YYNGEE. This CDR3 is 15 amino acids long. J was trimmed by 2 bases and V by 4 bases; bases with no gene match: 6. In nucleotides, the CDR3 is TGTGCCAGCAGCCCGTCAGGGGGTGCCTACAATGAGCAGTTCTTC. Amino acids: CASSPSGGAYNEQFF.

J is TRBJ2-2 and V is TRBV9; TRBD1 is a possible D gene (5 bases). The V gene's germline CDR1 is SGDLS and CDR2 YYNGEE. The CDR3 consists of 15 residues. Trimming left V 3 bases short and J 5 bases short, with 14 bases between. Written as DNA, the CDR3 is TGTGCCAGCAGCGGAAAAGGACAATTAACCGGGGAGCTGTTTTTT. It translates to CASSGKGQLTGELFF.

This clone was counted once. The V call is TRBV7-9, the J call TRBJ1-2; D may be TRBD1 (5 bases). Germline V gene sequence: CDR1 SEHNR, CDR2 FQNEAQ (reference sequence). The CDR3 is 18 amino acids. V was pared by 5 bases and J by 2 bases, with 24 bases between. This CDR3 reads CASSKSRLPERGNYGYTF. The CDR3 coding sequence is TGTGCCAGCAGCAAAAGCAGGCTACCAGAGCGGGGGAACTATGGCTACACCTTC. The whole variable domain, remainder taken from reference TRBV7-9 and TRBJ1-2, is DTGVSQNPRHKITKRGQNVTFRCDPISEHNRLYWYRQTLGQGPEFLTYFQNEAQLEKSRLLSDRFSAERPKGSFSTLEIQRTEQGDSAMYLCASSKSRLPERGNYGYTFGSGTRLTVV.

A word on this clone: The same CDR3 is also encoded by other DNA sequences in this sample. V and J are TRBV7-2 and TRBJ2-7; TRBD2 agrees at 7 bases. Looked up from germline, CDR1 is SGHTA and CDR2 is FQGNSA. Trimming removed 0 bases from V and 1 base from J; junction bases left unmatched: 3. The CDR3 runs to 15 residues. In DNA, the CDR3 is TGTGCCAGCAGCTTAGCTCTAGCGGAGTCCTACGAGCAGTACTTC. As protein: CASSLALAESYEQYF.

CDR3 sequence (DNA): TGTGCCAGCAGCTTGGTACAGGCACCAAGAGCGGGAGCTTTCTTT. Protein sequence: CASSLVQAPRAGAFF. J is TRBJ1-1 and V is TRBV5-5, with D possibly being TRBD1 (5 bases). Germline V lookup: CDR1 SGHKS, CDR2 YYEKEE (reference sequence). The ends were cut back, 0 bases at V and 10 bases at J, with 19 bases in the middle. The CDR3 consists of 15 residues.

CDR3 amino acids: CASSLGGQEANYGYTF. For the CDR3, the DNA is TGTGCCAGCAGCTTAGGAGGACAGGAAGCTAACTATGGCTACACCTTC. This chain uses TRBV7-4 with TRBJ1-2, with 7 bases fitting TRBD1. The CDR3 has 16 residues. The germline gives CDR1 SGHVT, CDR2 SQSDAQ. V trimming: 1 base; J trimming: 0 bases; junction bases outside the gene matches: 5.

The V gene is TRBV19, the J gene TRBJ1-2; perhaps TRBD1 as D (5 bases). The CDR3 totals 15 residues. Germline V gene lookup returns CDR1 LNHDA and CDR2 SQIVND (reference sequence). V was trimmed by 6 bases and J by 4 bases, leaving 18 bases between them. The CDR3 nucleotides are TGTGCCAGTAGCCTGTATGGCAGGGCTGGCTATGGCTACACCTTC. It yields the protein CASSLYGRAGYGYTF.

Here the CDR3 DNA reads TGTGCCAGCGAGCTACCGGGGGGGCCGGGCACCGGGGAGCTGTTTTTT. Encoded protein: CASELPGGPGTGELFF. The chain couples TRBV5-6 to TRBJ2-2; TRBD2 matches at 8 bases. Trimming cost V 7 bases and J 4 bases; bases outside gene matches: 12. Germline V gene data show CDR1 as SGHDT and CDR2 as YYEEEE. CDR3 length: 16 amino acids.

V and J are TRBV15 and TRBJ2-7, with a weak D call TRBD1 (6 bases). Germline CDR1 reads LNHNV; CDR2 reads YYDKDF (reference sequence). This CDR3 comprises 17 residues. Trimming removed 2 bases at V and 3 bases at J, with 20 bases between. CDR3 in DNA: TGTGCCACCAGCAGAAACCCCCTGGTGGCAGGGGACTACGAGCAGTACTTC. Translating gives CATSRNPLVAGDYEQYF. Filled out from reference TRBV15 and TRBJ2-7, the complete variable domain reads DAMVIQNPRYQVTQFGKPVTLSCSQTLNHNVMYWYQQKSSQAPKLLFHYYDKDFNNEADTPDNFQSRRPNTSFCFLDIRSPGLGDTAMYLCATSRNPLVAGDYEQYFGPGTRLTVT.

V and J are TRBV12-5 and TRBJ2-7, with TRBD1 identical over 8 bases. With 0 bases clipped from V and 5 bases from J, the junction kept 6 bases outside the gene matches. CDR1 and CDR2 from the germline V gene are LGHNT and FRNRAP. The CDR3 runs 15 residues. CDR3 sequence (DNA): TGTGCTAGTGGTTTGGTTTTTCAGGGGGCCCACGAGCAGTACTTC. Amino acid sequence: CASGLVFQGAHEQYF.